The present entry profiles one TCR beta chain with its context. Trimming took 3 bases from V and 0 from J; bases not matched to a gene: 6. The CDR3 has 16 amino acids. Germline CDR1 is SGHTA and CDR2 is FQGNSA. The record originates from a study of blood T cell repertoires in COVID-19. In the study overall: COVID-19 samples, acute and convalescent, were from the United States, Italy and Spain. The cDNA or gDNA used as material had been derived from T cells, B-cell-depleted T cells, or PBMCs.

Original methodology: Amplification of reference gene primers was used by the study to estimate nucleated cell counts. Sequencing was performed with immunoSEQ multiplex PCR; in TCRdb, only in-frame clones are kept and a portion is missing. V and J calls and clone size are those listed in that table; D and trimming were worked out from the DNA. The sample lists approximately 85,000 clones, over 85% occurring once. This clonotype originated in a man aged 50-59 years with acute or convalescent COVID-19. Sequencing input: peripheral blood. The rearrangement joins TRBV7-2 to TRBJ2-3; 7 bases agree with TRBD2. The CDR3 protein is CASSLGGTYSTDTQYF. The CDR3 nucleotides are TGTGCCAGCAGCTTGGGAGGGACTTACAGCACAGATACGCAGTATTTT.